These 2 T cell receptor beta chains were all obtained from the same sample, sequenced in a study of blood T cell repertoires in COVID-19. Clones were read by immunoSEQ multiplex PCR, and TCRdb kept only the in-frame ones, dropping some. The data contain hundreds of thousands of clones, approximately 86% of them singletons. The sequenced sample consisted of peripheral blood. The receptors were gathered from a woman aged 80 or older with acute or convalescent COVID-19.

V is TRBV4-3 and J is TRBJ1-2; perhaps TRBD1 as D (5 bases). V was pared by 0 bases and J by 7 bases, with 24 bases between. Germline lookup yields CDR1 LGHNA and CDR2 YSLEER. The CDR3 length is 18 residues. DNA for the CDR3: TGCGCCAGCAGCCAAGATCTAGCGGGGGGTGGTCACGACGGTGGCTACACCTTC. This translates into CASSQDLAGGGHDGGYTF.

The table lists this clone with a count of one. J is TRBJ2-2 and V is TRBV7-6, with D possibly being TRBD2 (5 bases). V lost 5 bases and J 5 bases, leaving 12 bases between the germline ends. The CDR3 runs to 14 residues. Germline V gives CDR1 SGHVS, CDR2 FNYEAQ. The CDR3 sequence is CASSPPRRTGELFF. The CDR3 region has the DNA TGTGCCAGCAGCCCCCCCCGGAGGACCGGGGAGCTGTTTTTT.